This T cell receptor beta chain was found in a study of T cell changes during pregnancy in multiple sclerosis. Repertoires were generated with immunoSEQ multiplex PCR, while TCRdb's copy carries only in-frame clones and drops some. The data show 93,000 or so clones, with less than 95% seen just once and 0.9% to 0.95% held by the top ten. Germline loops: CDR1 MGHRA, CDR2 YSYEKL. With 1 base clipped from V and 5 bases from J, the junction kept 9 bases outside the gene matches. The CDR3 spans 16 residues. The receptor was derived from a female donor with multiple sclerosis, enrolled in a pregnancy study. The J gene is TRBJ1-2, the V gene TRBV4-1, with TRBD1 matching over 8 bases. Material: peripheral blood, obtained before pregnancy. CDR3 DNA: TGCGCCAGCAGCCAAGGGCAGGGGGCCGGTCTATATGGCTACACCTTC. It codes for CASSQGQGAGLYGYTF.